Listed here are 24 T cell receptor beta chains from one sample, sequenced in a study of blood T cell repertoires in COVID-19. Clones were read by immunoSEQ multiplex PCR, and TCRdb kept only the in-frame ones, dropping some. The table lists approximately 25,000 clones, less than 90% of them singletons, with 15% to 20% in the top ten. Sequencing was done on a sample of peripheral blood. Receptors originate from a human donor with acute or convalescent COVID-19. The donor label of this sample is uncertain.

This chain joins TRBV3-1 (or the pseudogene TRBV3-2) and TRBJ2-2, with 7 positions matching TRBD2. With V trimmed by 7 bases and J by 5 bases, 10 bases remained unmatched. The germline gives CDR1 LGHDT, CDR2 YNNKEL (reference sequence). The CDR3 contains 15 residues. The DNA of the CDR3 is TGTGCCAGCACGAGGGAGGGGATAGGAACCGGGGAGCTGTTTTTT. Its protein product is CASTREGIGTGELFF.

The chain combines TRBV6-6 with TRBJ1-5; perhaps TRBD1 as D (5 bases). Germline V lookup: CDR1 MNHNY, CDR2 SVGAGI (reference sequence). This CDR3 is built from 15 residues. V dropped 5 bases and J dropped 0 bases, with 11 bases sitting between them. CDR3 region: CASSRGGTSNQPQHF. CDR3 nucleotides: TGTGCCAGCAGTCGGGGAGGGACTAGCAATCAGCCCCAGCATTTT.

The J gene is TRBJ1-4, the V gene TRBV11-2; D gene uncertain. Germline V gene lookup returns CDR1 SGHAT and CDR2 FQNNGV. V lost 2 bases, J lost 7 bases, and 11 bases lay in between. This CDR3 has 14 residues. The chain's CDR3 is CASSLLGGREKLFF. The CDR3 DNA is TGTGCCAGCAGCTTATTGGGAGGCCGTGAAAAACTGTTTTTT. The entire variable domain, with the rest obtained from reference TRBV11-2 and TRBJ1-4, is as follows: EAGVAQSPRYKIIEKRQSVAFWCNPISGHATLYWYQQILGQGPKLLIQFQNNGVVDDSQLPKDRFSAERLKGVDSTLKIQPAKLEDSAVYLCASSLLGGREKLFFGSGTQLSVL.

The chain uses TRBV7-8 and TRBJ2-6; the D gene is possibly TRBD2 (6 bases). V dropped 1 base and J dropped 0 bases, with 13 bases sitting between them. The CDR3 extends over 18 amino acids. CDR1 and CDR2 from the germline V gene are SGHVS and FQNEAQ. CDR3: CASSLVGGASSGANVLTF. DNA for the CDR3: TGTGCCAGCAGCTTAGTAGGAGGGGCGAGCTCTGGGGCCAACGTCCTGACTTTC.

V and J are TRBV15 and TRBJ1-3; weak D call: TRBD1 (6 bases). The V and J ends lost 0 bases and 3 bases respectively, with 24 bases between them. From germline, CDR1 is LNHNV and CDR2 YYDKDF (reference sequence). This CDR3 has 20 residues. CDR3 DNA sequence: TGTGCCACCAGCAGAGATCTGGGAGATGTCCGGGGAGGGGGTGGAAACACCATATATTTT. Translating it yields CATSRDLGDVRGGGGNTIYF.

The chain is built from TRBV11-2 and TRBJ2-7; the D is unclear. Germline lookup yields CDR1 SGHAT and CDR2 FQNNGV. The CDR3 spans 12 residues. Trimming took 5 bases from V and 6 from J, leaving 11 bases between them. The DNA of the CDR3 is TGTGCCAGCAGCCCGCTCTCAGTCGAGCAGTACTTC. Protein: CASSPLSVEQYF. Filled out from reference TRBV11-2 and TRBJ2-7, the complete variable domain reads EAGVAQSPRYKIIEKRQSVAFWCNPISGHATLYWYQQILGQGPKLLIQFQNNGVVDDSQLPKDRFSAERLKGVDSTLKIQPAKLEDSAVYLCASSPLSVEQYFGPGTRLTVT.

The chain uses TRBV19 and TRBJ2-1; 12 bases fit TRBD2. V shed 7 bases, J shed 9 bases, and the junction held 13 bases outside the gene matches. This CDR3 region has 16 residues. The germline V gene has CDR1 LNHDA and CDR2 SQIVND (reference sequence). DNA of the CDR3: TGTGCCAGTACCCCTAGCGGGGGGGCAGGGTTCGGTGAGCAGTTCTTC. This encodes CASTPSGGAGFGEQFF.

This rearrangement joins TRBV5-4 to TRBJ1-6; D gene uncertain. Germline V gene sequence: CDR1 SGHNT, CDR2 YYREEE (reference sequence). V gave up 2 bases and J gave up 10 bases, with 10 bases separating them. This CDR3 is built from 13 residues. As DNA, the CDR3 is TGTGCCAGCAGCTTTACGGTCCGCTCACCCCTCCACTTT. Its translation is CASSFTVRSPLHF.

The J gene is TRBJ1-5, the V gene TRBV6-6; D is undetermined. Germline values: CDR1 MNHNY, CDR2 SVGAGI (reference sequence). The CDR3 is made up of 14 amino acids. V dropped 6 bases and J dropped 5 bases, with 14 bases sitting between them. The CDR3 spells CASREAPGYQPQHF. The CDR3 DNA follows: TGTGCCAGCAGAGAGGCCCCGGGGTATCAGCCCCAGCATTTT.

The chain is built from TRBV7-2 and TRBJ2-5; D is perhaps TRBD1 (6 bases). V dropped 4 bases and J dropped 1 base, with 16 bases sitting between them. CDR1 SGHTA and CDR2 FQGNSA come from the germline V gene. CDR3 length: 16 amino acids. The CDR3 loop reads CASSSFSGTPQETQYF. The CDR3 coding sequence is TGTGCCAGCAGCTCCTTCTCCGGGACACCCCAAGAGACCCAGTACTTC.

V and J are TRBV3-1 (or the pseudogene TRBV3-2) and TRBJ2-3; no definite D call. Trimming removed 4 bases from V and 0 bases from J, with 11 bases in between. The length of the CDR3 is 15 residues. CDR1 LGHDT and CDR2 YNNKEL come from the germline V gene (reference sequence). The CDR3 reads CASSLRSPSTDTQYF. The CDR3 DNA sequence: TGTGCCAGCAGCCTGAGAAGCCCAAGCACAGATACGCAGTATTTT.

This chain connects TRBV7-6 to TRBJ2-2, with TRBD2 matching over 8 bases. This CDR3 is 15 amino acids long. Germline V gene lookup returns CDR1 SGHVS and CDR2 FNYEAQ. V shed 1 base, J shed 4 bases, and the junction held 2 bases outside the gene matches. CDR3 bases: TGTGCCAGCAGCTTAGGCGGGGGGAGCACCGGGGAGCTGTTTTTT. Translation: CASSLGGGSTGELFF.

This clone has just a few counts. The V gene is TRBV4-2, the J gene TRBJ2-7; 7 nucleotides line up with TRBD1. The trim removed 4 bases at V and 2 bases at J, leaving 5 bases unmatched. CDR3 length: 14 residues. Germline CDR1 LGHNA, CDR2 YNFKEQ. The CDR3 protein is CASSLPGQTYEQYF. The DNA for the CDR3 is TGTGCCAGCAGCCTCCCGGGACAGACCTACGAGCAGTACTTC.

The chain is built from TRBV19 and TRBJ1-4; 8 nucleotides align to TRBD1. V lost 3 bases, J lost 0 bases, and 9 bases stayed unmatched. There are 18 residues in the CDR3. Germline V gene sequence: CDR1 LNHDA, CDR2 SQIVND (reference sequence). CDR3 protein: CASSIWGQDLSTNEKLFF. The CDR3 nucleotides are TGTGCCAGTAGTATTTGGGGACAGGATCTGTCAACTAATGAAAAACTGTTTTTT.

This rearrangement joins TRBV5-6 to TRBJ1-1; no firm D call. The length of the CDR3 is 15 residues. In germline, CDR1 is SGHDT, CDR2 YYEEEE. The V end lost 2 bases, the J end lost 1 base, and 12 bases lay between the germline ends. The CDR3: CASSFTAGGNTEAFF. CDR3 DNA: TGTGCCAGCAGCTTCACAGCTGGTGGGAACACTGAAGCTTTCTTT.

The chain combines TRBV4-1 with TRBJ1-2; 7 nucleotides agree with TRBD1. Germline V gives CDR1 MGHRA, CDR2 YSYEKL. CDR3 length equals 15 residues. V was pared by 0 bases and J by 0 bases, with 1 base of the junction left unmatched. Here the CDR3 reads CASSQETGSNYGYTF. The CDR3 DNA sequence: TGCGCCAGCAGCCAAGAGACAGGGTCTAACTATGGCTACACCTTC.

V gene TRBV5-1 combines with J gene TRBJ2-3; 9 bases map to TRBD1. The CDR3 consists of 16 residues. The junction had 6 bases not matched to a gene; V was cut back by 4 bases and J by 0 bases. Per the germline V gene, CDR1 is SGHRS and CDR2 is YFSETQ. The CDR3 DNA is TGCGCCAGCAGCATGGCGGACAGGGGTAGCACAGATACGCAGTATTTT. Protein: CASSMADRGSTDTQYF. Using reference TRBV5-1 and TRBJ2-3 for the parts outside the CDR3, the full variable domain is KAGVTQTPRYLIKTRGQQVTLSCSPISGHRSVSWYQQTPGQGLQFLFEYFSETQRNKGNFPGRFSGRQFSNSRSEMNVSTLELGDSALYLCASSMADRGSTDTQYFGPGTRLTVL.

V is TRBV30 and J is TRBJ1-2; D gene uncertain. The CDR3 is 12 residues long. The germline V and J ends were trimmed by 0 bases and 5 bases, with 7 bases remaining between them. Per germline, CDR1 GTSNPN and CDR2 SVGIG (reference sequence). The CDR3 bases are TGTGCCTGGAGTGTTGGAGGGTATGGCTACACCTTC. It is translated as CAWSVGGYGYTF.

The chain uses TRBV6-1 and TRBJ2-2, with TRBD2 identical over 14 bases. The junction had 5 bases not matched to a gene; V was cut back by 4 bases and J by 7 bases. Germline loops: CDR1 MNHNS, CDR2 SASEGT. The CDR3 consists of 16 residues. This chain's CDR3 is CASSGGLAGAVGELFF. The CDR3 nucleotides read TGTGCCAGCAGTGGGGGACTAGCGGGAGCGGTCGGGGAGCTGTTTTTT.

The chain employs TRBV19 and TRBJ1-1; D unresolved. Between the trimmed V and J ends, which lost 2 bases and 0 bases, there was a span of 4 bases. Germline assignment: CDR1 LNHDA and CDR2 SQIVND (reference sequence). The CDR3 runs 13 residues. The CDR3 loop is CASSITVNTEAFF. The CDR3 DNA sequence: TGTGCCAGTAGTATAACAGTGAACACTGAAGCTTTCTTT.

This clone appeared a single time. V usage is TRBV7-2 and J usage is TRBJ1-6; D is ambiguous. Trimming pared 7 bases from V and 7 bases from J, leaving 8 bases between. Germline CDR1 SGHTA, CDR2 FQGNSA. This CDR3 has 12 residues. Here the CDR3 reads CASKTTNSPLHF. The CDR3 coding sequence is TGTGCCAGCAAGACAACAAATTCACCCCTCCACTTT.

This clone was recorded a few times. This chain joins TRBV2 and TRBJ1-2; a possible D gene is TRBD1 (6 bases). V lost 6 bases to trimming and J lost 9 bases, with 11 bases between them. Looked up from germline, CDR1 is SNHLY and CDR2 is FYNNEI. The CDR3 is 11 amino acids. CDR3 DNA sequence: TGTGCCAGCAGCACAGGGTATCGCTACACCTTC. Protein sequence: CASSTGYRYTF.

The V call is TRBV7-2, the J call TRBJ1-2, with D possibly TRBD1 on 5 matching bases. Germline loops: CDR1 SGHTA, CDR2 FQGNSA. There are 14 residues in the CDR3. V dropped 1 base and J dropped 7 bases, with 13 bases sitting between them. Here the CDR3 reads CASSLERRGAGYTF. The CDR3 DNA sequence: TGTGCCAGCAGCTTAGAACGGAGGGGTGCTGGCTACACCTTC.

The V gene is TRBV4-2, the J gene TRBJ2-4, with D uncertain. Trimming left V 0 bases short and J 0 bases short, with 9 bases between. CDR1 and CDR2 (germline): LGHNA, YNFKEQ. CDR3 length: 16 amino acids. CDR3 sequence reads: CASSQDTGLAKNIQYF. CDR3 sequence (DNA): TGTGCCAGCAGCCAAGATACTGGTTTAGCCAAAAACATTCAGTACTTC.